Presented here are 28 T cell receptor beta chains from one specimen sequenced in a study of identical twins (dated by TCRdb to 2016 to 2017). Library preparation was by 5' RACE. The listed sequencing device is Illumina HiSeq 2000. TCRdb took the public reads, trimmed them with fastp at Q25, ran MiXCR for clone calling and kept in-frame beta chains. Rows merge per CDR3 protein into single entries with the most common DNA and genes. Recorded for this sample are a few hundred thousand distinct CDR3 sequences; 12% to 15% of them occurred a single time. Of the sample, about 0.4% is held by the ten largest clones. The same data also went into a second study, on yellow fever vaccine responses in identical twins.

Sequenced sample: CD4+ T cells sorted from blood. These receptors originate from a woman aged 18 to 35 in good health.

This sequence joins TRBV6-2 or TRBV6-3 and TRBJ2-1; 7 bases map to TRBD2. V gave up 4 bases and J gave up 7 bases; unmatched junction bases: 13. The CDR3 loop spans 16 amino acids. In germline, CDR1 is MNHEY, CDR2 SVGEGT. CDR3 nucleotides: TGTGCCAGCAGTTGGCGCGGGGGAGCGGCTCAAAATGAGCAGTTCTTC. It is translated as CASSWRGGAAQNEQFF.

The J gene is TRBJ2-1, the V gene TRBV15; TRBD1 aligns across 9 bases. This CDR3 is built from 16 residues. Germline CDR1 LNHNV, CDR2 YYDKDF (reference sequence). The V segment lost 2 bases and the J segment 5 bases; nucleotides outside the gene matches: 7. The chain's CDR3 is CATSRLPGQGHNEQFF. The CDR3, as DNA: TGTGCCACCAGCAGACTCCCGGGACAGGGACACAATGAGCAGTTCTTC.

This clonotype occurred a few times. This rearrangement joins TRBV13 to TRBJ2-3; the D is unclear. Trimming cost V 2 bases and J 2 bases, with 11 bases left between them. The CDR3 length is 15 residues. CDR1 and CDR2 from the germline V gene are PRHDT and FYEKMQ (reference sequence). The CDR3 here is CASSLKTTATDTQYF. The CDR3 DNA sequence: TGTGCCAGCAGCTTAAAGACAACAGCCACAGATACGCAGTATTTT.

J is TRBJ2-3 and V is TRBV9; a weak D match, TRBD2 (6 bases). This CDR3 is 16 amino acids long. Looked up from germline, CDR1 is SGDLS and CDR2 is YYNGEE. V was pared by 0 bases and J by 1 base, with 12 bases between. The CDR3 loop is CASSVEFGRGTDTQYF. CDR3 in DNA: TGTGCCAGCAGCGTAGAGTTCGGGAGAGGCACAGATACGCAGTATTTT.

V is TRBV4-1 and J is TRBJ1-4; TRBD1 matches 7 bases. With V trimmed by 1 base and J by 5 bases, 10 bases remained unmatched. The CDR3 totals 17 residues. Germline V lookup: CDR1 MGHRA, CDR2 YSYEKL. The CDR3 DNA follows: TGCGCCAGCAGCCAAGGACAGGGCCCAGTTCGGAATGAAAAACTGTTTTTT. Protein product: CASSQGQGPVRNEKLFF.

The chain couples TRBV20-1 to TRBJ2-1, with 10 bases that match TRBD2. The CDR3 sequence is 15 residues long. Germline V gene lookup returns CDR1 DFQATT and CDR2 SNEGSKA (reference sequence). The junction had 5 bases not matched to a gene; V was cut back by 6 bases and J by 0 bases. CDR3 in amino acids: CSAGSGGSSYNEQFF. CDR3 DNA: TGCAGTGCAGGTAGCGGGGGGAGCTCCTACAATGAGCAGTTCTTC.

The genes are TRBV20-1 and TRBJ2-7, with a possible D match to TRBD2 (5 bases). Germline V gene sequence: CDR1 DFQATT, CDR2 SNEGSKA (reference sequence). V lost 0 bases to trimming and J lost 6 bases, with 18 bases between them. The CDR3 is 15 amino acids. The chain's CDR3 is CSARDGLSGSGEQYF. In DNA, the CDR3 is TGCAGTGCTAGAGATGGACTTTCTGGATCTGGCGAGCAGTACTTC.

V is TRBV21-1 and J is TRBJ2-1; TRBD1 is the table's D call, not checked against the DNA. TRBV21-1 is described as a pseudogene. This CDR3 region has 18 residues. CDR3 bases: TGTGCCAGCAGCACCCGGGGACAGGTATGTCCTTCCTACAATGAGCAGTTCTTC. It yields the protein CASSTRGQVCPSYNEQFF.

The chain carries TRBV10-3 and TRBJ2-1, with D unresolved. Trimming pared 10 bases from V and 0 bases from J, leaving 13 bases between. The CDR3 sequence is 14 residues long. Germline CDR1 and CDR2: ENHRY and SYGVKD. CDR3 nucleotides: TGTGCCACCGACCCGGGCCTCTCCTACAATGAGCAGTTCTTC. It yields the protein CATDPGLSYNEQFF.

This clonotype was found a few times. This chain links TRBV7-9 with TRBJ2-3; 12 nucleotides match TRBD2. J lost 6 bases, V lost 5 bases, and 9 bases had no gene match. The CDR3 has 16 residues. Germline V gene data show CDR1 as SEHNR and CDR2 as FQNEAQ (reference sequence). For the CDR3, the DNA is TGTGCCAGCAGCCAACGACTAGCGGGGGCCGCTGATACGCAGTATTTT. It encodes CASSQRLAGAADTQYF.

The rearrangement joins TRBV10-1 to TRBJ2-3; D not certain. CDR1 and CDR2 from the germline V gene are WNHNN and SYGVQD (reference sequence). Trimming pared 3 bases from V and 3 bases from J, leaving 16 bases between. The CDR3 is made up of 16 amino acids. CDR3 bases: TGCGCCAGCAGTGACCATGGGGAACTCCTTACAGATACGCAGTATTTT. This sequence encodes CASSDHGELLTDTQYF.

This chain joins TRBV12-3 or TRBV12-4 and TRBJ1-2, with unresolved D. Between the trimmed V and J ends, which lost 3 bases and 8 bases, there was a span of 13 bases. The CDR3 contains 13 residues. CDR3 bases: TGTGCCAGCAGTTTTAGGGCGCTGGGGGGCTACACCTTC. Its protein is CASSFRALGGYTF.

This chain uses TRBV7-6 with TRBJ2-3; D may be TRBD2 (5 bases). The ends were cut back, 5 bases at V and 7 bases at J, with 10 bases in the middle. From germline, CDR1 is SGHVS and CDR2 FNYEAQ. This CDR3 has 12 residues. The CDR3 reads CASSLSGYTQYF. CDR3 nucleotide sequence: TGTGCCAGCAGCCTATCGGGATATACGCAGTATTTT. Together with reference TRBV7-6 and TRBJ2-3, the CDR3 gives the full variable domain: GAGVSQSPRYKVTKRGQDVALRCDPISGHVSLYWYRQALGQGPEFLTYFNYEAQQDKSGLPNDRFSAERPEGSISTLTIQRTEQRDSAMYRCASSLSGYTQYFGPGTRLTVL.

V is TRBV29-1 and J is TRBJ2-5; 12 bases are a match to TRBD1. The CDR3 covers 16 residues. The V segment lost 6 bases and the J segment 3 bases; nucleotides outside the gene matches: 11. Germline V gene lookup returns CDR1 SQVTM and CDR2 ANQGSEA. CDR3 DNA: TGCAGCGTCCGCGGGGGACAGGGGGCTCGGGAAGAGACCCAGTACTTC. It encodes CSVRGGQGAREETQYF.

V usage is TRBV29-1 and J usage is TRBJ2-5; D is possibly TRBD1 or TRBD2 (5 bases each). CDR3 length: 12 residues. Germline assignment: CDR1 SQVTM and CDR2 ANQGSEA. V was pared by 5 bases and J by 4 bases, with 11 bases between. CDR3 DNA sequence: TGCAGCGTTAACGACGGGACAGAGACCCAGTACTTC. Translation gives CSVNDGTETQYF.

DNA of the CDR3: TGTGCCAGCAGTGAAGCGGGGTCGCCCACCAATGAGCAGTTCTTC. Translating gives CASSEAGSPTNEQFF. The chain uses TRBV25-1 and TRBJ2-1; D is possibly TRBD2 (6 bases). This CDR3 region has 15 residues. The V end was cut by 2 bases, the J end by 6 bases, with 14 bases between. In germline, CDR1 is MGHDK, CDR2 SYGVNS.

The genes are TRBV5-1 and TRBJ2-2; D not certain. V was clipped by 1 base and J by 1 base, with 5 bases between them. Per the germline V gene, CDR1 is SGHRS and CDR2 is YFSETQ. This CDR3 comprises 14 residues. The CDR3 here is CASSLNVNTGELFF. The CDR3 bases are TGCGCCAGCAGCTTGAACGTGAACACCGGGGAGCTGTTTTTT.

This clonotype was seen a few times. The J gene is TRBJ2-7, the V gene TRBV20-1; tentatively, D is TRBD2 (7 bases). There are 13 residues in the CDR3. In germline, CDR1 is DFQATT, CDR2 SNEGSKA (reference sequence). The V and J ends lost 6 bases and 1 base respectively, with 13 bases between them. The CDR3 is CSAQRGGSYEQYF. DNA for the CDR3: TGCAGTGCCCAAAGGGGGGGGTCCTACGAGCAGTACTTC.

V usage is TRBV28 and J usage is TRBJ2-3; no firm D call. The germline CDR1 and CDR2 sequences are MDHEN and SYDVKM. This CDR3 region has 12 residues. V was trimmed by 10 bases and J by 6 bases, leaving 14 bases between them. The CDR3 spells CATDTSADTQYF. CDR3 bases: TGTGCCACCGACACGTCTGCTGATACGCAGTATTTT. Full variable domain (missing parts from reference TRBV28 and TRBJ2-3): DVKVTQSSRYLVKRTGEKVFLECVQDMDHENMFWYRQDPGLGLRLIYFSYDVKMKEKGDIPEGYSVSREKKERFSLILESASTNQTSMYLCATDTSADTQYFGPGTRLTVL.

Only a few counts were recorded for this clonotype. This chain uses TRBV5-1 with TRBJ1-1; D possibly corresponds to TRBD1 (5 bases). The CDR3 covers 15 residues. Germline values: CDR1 SGHRS, CDR2 YFSETQ. The V gene lost 0 bases and the J gene lost 4 bases, with 13 bases spanning the gap. CDR3 region: CASSLEGPRATEAFF. CDR3 coding DNA: TGCGCCAGCAGCTTGGAGGGGCCTAGGGCCACTGAAGCTTTCTTT. The variable domain in full, completed from reference TRBV5-1 and TRBJ1-1, reads KAGVTQTPRYLIKTRGQQVTLSCSPISGHRSVSWYQQTPGQGLQFLFEYFSETQRNKGNFPGRFSGRQFSNSRSEMNVSTLELGDSALYLCASSLEGPRATEAFFGQGTRLTVV.

The chain is built from TRBV3-1 and TRBJ2-2, with a weak D call TRBD2 (6 bases). Deletions cut 6 bases from V and 1 base from J, with 12 bases between. Germline-derived CDR1 and CDR2 are LGHDT and YNNKEL (reference sequence). The CDR3 runs to 15 residues. In DNA, the CDR3 is TGTGCCAGCAGTCCCATCGGGAGGAACACCGGGGAGCTGTTTTTT. Amino acids: CASSPIGRNTGELFF.

This clonotype was picked up a small number of times. The CDR3 DNA reads TGTGCCAGCAGCCAGCGGACAGTAGGGGCCGGGGAGCTGTTTTTT. It encodes CASSQRTVGAGELFF. The J gene is TRBJ2-2, the V gene TRBV14; D perhaps matches TRBD1 (6 bases). CDR1 is SGHDN and CDR2 is FVKESK in the germline V gene. This CDR3 has 15 amino acids. The ends were cut back, 3 bases at V and 6 bases at J, with 14 bases in the middle. Filled out from reference TRBV14 and TRBJ2-2, the complete variable domain reads EAGVTQFPSHSVIEKGQTVTLRCDPISGHDNLYWYRRVMGKEIKFLLHFVKESKQDESGMPNNRFLAERTGGTYSTLKVQPAELEDSGVYFCASSQRTVGAGELFFGEGSRLTVL.

This chain uses TRBV28 with TRBJ2-7; 7 bases line up with TRBD1. The V gene's germline CDR1 is MDHEN and CDR2 SYDVKM. The CDR3 length is 14 residues. J gave up 3 bases and V 6 bases, and 8 bases lay outside the gene matches. The DNA of the CDR3 is TGTGCCAGCAGCCTGGGACAGTCATTCTACGAGCAGTACGTC. It encodes CASSLGQSFYEQYV.

This sequence joins TRBV28 and TRBJ2-5; 7 bases fit TRBD1. Germline lookup yields CDR1 MDHEN and CDR2 SYDVKM. CDR3 length: 15 residues. Trimming cost V 4 bases and J 3 bases; bases outside gene matches: 8. The CDR3 region has the DNA TGTGCCAGCAGTTCCCCGACAGGGTCAAAAGAGACCCAGTACTTC. It codes for CASSSPTGSKETQYF.

The chain links TRBV3-1 to TRBJ2-2, with a tentative D call TRBD2 (6 bases). The V end lost 4 bases, the J end lost 6 bases, and 6 bases lay between the germline ends. The CDR3 length is 12 residues. The germline gives CDR1 LGHDT, CDR2 YNNKEL (reference sequence). The CDR3 is CASSRLAGELFF. Written as DNA, the CDR3 is TGTGCCAGCAGCCGACTAGCCGGGGAGCTGTTTTTT.

The sample holds a few counts of this clonotype. This chain uses TRBV20-1 with TRBJ2-1; 14 bases are shared with TRBD2. The CDR3 is 17 residues long. CDR1 is DFQATT, CDR2 SNEGSKA, per germline (reference sequence). J lost 5 bases, V lost 3 bases, and 9 bases had no gene match. CDR3 nucleotides: TGCAGTGCTAGCGGACTAGCGGGAGGATTTTTCGACAATGAGCAGTTCTTC. Its translation is CSASGLAGGFFDNEQFF.

This clonotype was seen a few times. The rearrangement joins TRBV9 to TRBJ2-3, with no clear D. Germline V CDR1 and CDR2: SGDLS, YYNGEE. The CDR3 is 17 residues long. Trimming pared 0 bases from V and 3 bases from J, leaving 17 bases between. CDR3 in amino acids: CASSVAGNSRITDTQYF. The CDR3 bases are TGTGCCAGCAGCGTAGCTGGGAACTCCAGAATAACAGATACGCAGTATTTT.

This clonotype occurred a few times. The rearrangement links TRBV7-9 to TRBJ2-5; TRBD1 matches at 8 bases. Germline-derived CDR1 and CDR2 are SEHNR and FQNEAQ (reference sequence). This CDR3 contains 17 residues. V lost 4 bases to trimming and J lost 3 bases; unmatched junction nucleotides: 13. The CDR3 region has the DNA TGTGCCAGCAGCTCGCGCTCCGGACAGGGCACTAAAGAGACCCAGTACTTC. This encodes CASSSRSGQGTKETQYF.